These 10 T cell receptor beta chains share one sample of origin, sequenced in a study of blood T cell repertoires in COVID-19. Profiled with immunoSEQ multiplex PCR; TCRdb holds only in-frame clones, not every one. The data hold fewer than 130,000 clones, with 76% observed a single time. Sequencing used peripheral blood. These receptors originate from a woman of 80 years or more with acute or convalescent COVID-19.

V gene TRBV27 combines with J gene TRBJ2-1; 10 nucleotides agree with TRBD1. CDR1 and CDR2 (germline): MNHEY, SMNVEV (reference sequence). J was trimmed by 6 bases and V by 6 bases; bases with no gene match: 5. The CDR3 contains 14 residues. The CDR3, as DNA: TGTGCCAGCAGCCGACAGGGGGCCCCCAATGAGCAGTTCTTC. This codes for CASSRQGAPNEQFF.

This chain connects TRBV11-2 to TRBJ2-3; D is unresolved. Trimming pared 4 bases from V and 2 bases from J, leaving 7 bases between. Germline V lookup: CDR1 SGHAT, CDR2 FQNNGV. The CDR3 extends over 13 amino acids. The chain's CDR3 is CASSYSLTDTQYF. In DNA form, the CDR3 reads TGTGCCAGCAGCTACAGTCTCACAGATACGCAGTATTTT.

This chain uses TRBV29-1 with TRBJ2-3; 13 nucleotides agree with TRBD2. Germline-derived CDR1 and CDR2 are SQVTM and ANQGSEA. The V segment lost 7 bases and the J segment 6 bases; nucleotides outside the gene matches: 7. The CDR3 consists of 14 residues. The CDR3 protein is CSAGLAGVSDTQYF. DNA of the CDR3: TGCAGCGCAGGACTAGCGGGAGTGTCGGATACGCAGTATTTT.

The chain carries TRBV18 and TRBJ1-1; no clear D. This CDR3 comprises 15 residues. Germline V lookup: CDR1 KGHSH, CDR2 LQKENI. Between the trimmed V and J ends, which lost 3 bases and 5 bases, there was a span of 16 bases. CDR3 amino acids: CASSPGIRGMTEAFF. The CDR3 DNA is TGTGCCAGCTCACCGGGGATACGCGGGATGACTGAAGCTTTCTTT.

The CDR3 DNA reads TGTGCCAGCAGTTCGGACAGGGACGGCTACACCTTC. Translated, it gives CASSSDRDGYTF. The gene calls are TRBV2 and TRBJ1-2; 8 bases agree with TRBD1. V shed 5 bases and J 8 bases; nucleotides not matched to a gene: 4. Germline-derived CDR1 and CDR2 are SNHLY and FYNNEI. The length of the CDR3 is 12 residues.

The chain recombines TRBV5-1 with TRBJ2-6, with a possible D match to TRBD1 (5 bases). Germline V CDR1 and CDR2: SGHRS, YFSETQ. The CDR3 sequence is 17 residues long. With 4 bases removed from V and 0 bases from J, the gap between germline ends came to 14 bases. DNA of the CDR3: TGCGCCAGCAGCCCTGACAGCCCCACCTCTGGGGCCAACGTCCTGACTTTC. Protein product: CASSPDSPTSGANVLTF.

The chain has TRBV2 and TRBJ2-1; TRBD2 is a possible D gene (6 bases). CDR1 SNHLY and CDR2 FYNNEI come from the germline V gene. The V end lost 6 bases, the J end lost 1 base, and 13 bases lay between the germline ends. The CDR3 length is 15 residues. This CDR3 reads CASRRVAGSYNEQFF. For the CDR3, the DNA is TGTGCCAGCAGGAGGGTGGCGGGATCCTACAATGAGCAGTTCTTC.

The rearrangement uses TRBV5-8 and TRBJ1-2; 10 nucleotides align to TRBD1. J was trimmed by 2 bases and V by 8 bases; bases with no gene match: 12. The length of the CDR3 is 16 residues. CDR1 and CDR2 from the germline V gene are SGHTS and YDEGEE. The CDR3 DNA reads TGTGCCAGGTTAAGGACAGGGGGGGCTATGAACTATGGCTACACCTTC. Translating gives CARLRTGGAMNYGYTF.

The chain is built from TRBV5-4 and TRBJ2-1; TRBD2 aligns across 8 bases. The junction had 7 bases not matched to a gene; V was cut back by 1 base and J by 7 bases. The V gene's germline CDR1 is SGHNT and CDR2 YYREEE (reference sequence). The CDR3 has 15 residues. CDR3 bases: TGTGCCAGCAGCTTGTTACGGGGGGGCCGGAATGAGCAGTTCTTC. This codes for CASSLLRGGRNEQFF.

The chain carries TRBV5-8 and TRBJ2-5; D is possibly TRBD1 (6 bases). The germline V gene encodes CDR1 SGHTS and CDR2 YDEGEE. The CDR3 has 14 residues. The V gene lost 2 bases and the J gene lost 4 bases, with 12 bases spanning the gap. The CDR3 DNA sequence: TGTGCCAGCAGCTTAAAACAGGGTCTAGAGACCCAGTACTTC. This gives the protein CASSLKQGLETQYF.